The TCR beta chain under discussion was sequenced for a study of T cell clonotyping in hematopoietic cell transplantation. Study-level points and caveats: Higher Inverse Simpson Index values in graft donor and pretransplant recipient predicted broader posttransplant TCR diversity.

Method: immunoSEQ multiplex PCR; TCRdb's copy keeps in-frame clones and lacks some. The data hold a few thousand clones, with roughly nine tenths observed a single time. Notes on this clone: The antigen remains unidentified.

Trimming took 6 bases from V and 5 from J; bases not matched to a gene: 5. The CDR3 is 15 residues long. Looked up from germline, CDR1 is ENHRY and CDR2 is SYGVKD. The sequence was obtained from a male patient between 65 and 79 years old who had an allogeneic stem cell transplant from an unrelated donor, so T cells may come from the graft donor. Some clones in this sample may be carry-over from other donors' samples. This rearrangement joins TRBV10-3 to TRBJ2-1; 12 nucleotides line up with TRBD2. Sequenced here: peripheral blood mononuclear cells, sampled 100 days after allogeneic stem cell transplant. The CDR3, as DNA: TGTGCCATCAGGAGGACTAGCGGGGAAAACAATGAGCAGTTCTTC. Translated: CAIRRTSGENNEQFF.